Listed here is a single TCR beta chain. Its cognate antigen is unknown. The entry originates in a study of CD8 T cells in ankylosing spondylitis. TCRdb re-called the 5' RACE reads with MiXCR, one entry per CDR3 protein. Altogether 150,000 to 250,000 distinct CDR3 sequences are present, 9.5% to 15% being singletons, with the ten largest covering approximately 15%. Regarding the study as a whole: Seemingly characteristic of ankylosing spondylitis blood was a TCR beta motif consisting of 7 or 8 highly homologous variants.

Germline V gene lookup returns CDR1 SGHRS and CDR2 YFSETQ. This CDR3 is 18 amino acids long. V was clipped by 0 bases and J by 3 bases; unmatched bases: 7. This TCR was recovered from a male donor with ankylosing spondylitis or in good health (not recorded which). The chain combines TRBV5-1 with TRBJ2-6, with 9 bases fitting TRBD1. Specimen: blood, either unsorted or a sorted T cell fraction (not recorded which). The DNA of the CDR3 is TGCGCCAGCAGCTTGGGGGACAGGGTGTTCGTTGGGGCCAACGTCCTGACTTTC. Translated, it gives CASSLGDRVFVGANVLTF.